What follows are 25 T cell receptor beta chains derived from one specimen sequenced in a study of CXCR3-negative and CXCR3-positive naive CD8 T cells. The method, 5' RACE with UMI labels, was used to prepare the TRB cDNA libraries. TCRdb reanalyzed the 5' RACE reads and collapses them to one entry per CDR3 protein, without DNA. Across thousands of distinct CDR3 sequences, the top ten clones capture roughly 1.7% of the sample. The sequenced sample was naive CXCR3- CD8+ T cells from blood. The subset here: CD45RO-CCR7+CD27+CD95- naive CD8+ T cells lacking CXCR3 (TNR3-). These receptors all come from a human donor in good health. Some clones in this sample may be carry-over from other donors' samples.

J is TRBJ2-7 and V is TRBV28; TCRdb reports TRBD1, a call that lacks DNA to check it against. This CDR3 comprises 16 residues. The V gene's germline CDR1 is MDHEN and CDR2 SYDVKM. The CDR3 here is CASTGQGASFHYEQYF.

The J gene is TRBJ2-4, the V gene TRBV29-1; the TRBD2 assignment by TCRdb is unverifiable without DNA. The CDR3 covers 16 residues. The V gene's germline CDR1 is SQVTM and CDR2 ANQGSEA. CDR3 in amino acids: CSVEDTGLWAKNIQYF.

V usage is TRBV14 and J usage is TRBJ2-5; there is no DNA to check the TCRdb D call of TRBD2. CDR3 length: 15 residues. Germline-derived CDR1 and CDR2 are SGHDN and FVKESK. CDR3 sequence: CASSPRPADQETQYF.

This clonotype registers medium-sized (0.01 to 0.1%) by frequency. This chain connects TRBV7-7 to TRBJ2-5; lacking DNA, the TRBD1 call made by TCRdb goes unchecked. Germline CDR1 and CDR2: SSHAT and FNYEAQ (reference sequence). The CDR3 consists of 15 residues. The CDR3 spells CASSFRGQGLETQYF.

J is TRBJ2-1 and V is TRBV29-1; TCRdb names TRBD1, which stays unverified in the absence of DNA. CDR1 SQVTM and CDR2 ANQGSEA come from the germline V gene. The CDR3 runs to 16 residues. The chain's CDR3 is CSVEATGRGSYNEQFF.

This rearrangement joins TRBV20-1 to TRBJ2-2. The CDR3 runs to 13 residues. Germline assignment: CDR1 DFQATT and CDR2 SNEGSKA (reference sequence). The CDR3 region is CSARDFQAGELFF.

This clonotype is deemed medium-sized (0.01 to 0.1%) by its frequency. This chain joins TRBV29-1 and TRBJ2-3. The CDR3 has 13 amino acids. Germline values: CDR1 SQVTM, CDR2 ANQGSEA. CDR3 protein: CSVEGDYTDTQYF.

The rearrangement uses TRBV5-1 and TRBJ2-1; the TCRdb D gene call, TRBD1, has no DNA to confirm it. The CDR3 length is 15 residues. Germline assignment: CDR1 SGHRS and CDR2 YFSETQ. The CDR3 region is CASSFSRGVYNEQFF. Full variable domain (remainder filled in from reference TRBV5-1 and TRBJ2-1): KAGVTQTPRYLIKTRGQQVTLSCSPISGHRSVSWYQQTPGQGLQFLFEYFSETQRNKGNFPGRFSGRQFSNSRSEMNVSTLELGDSALYLCASSFSRGVYNEQFFGPGTRLTVL.

The CDR3 spells CASTPSGGFNTEAFF. V usage is TRBV7-9 and J usage is TRBJ1-1; TCRdb calls TRBD1, which cannot be checked without DNA. The CDR3 length is 15 residues. Germline assignment: CDR1 SEHNR and CDR2 FQNEAQ (reference sequence).

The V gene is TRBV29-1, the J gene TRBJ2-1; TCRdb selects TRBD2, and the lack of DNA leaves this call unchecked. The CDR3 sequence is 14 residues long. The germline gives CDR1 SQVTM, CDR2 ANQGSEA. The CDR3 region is CSAIAASSYNEQFF.

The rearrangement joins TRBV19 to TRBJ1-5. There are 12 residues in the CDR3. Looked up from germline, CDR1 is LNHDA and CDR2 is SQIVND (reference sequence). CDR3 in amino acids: CASKPGNQPQHF. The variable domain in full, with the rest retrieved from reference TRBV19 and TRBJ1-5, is DGGITQSPKYLFRKEGQNVTLSCEQNLNHDAMYWYRQDPGQGLRLIYYSQIVNDFQKGDIAEGYSVSREKKESFPLTVTSAQKNPTAFYLCASKPGNQPQHFGDGTRLSIL.

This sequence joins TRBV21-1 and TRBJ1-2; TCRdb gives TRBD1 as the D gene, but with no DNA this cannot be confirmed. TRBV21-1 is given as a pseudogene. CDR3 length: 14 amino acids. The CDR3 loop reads CASTPRTDNYGYTF.

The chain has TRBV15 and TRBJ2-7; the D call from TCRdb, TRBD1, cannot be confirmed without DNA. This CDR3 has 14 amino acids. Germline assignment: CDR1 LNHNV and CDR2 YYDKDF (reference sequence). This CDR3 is CATRRTEGSYEQYF.

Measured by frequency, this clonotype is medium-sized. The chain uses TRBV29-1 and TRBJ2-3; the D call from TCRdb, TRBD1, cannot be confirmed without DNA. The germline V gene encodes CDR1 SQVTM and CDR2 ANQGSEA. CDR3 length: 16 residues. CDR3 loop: CSGGTGASPSTDTQYF.

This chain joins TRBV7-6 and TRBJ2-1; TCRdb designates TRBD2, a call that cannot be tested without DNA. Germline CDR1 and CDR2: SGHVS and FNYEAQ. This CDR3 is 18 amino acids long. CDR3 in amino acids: CASSGWTSGASSYNEQFF.

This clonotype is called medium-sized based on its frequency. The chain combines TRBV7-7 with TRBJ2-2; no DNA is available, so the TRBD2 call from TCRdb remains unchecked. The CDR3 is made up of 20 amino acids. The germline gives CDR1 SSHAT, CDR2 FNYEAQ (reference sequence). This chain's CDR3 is CASSLYPRLAGGVGTGELFF.

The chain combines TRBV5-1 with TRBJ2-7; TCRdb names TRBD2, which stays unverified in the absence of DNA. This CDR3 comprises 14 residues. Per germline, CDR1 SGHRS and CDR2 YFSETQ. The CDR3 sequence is CASSLGDSGYEQYF.

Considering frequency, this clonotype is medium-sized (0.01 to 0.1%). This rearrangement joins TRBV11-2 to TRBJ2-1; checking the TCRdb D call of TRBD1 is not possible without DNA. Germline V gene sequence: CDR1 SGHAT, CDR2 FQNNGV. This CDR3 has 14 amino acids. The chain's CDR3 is CASSFRGTYNEQFF.

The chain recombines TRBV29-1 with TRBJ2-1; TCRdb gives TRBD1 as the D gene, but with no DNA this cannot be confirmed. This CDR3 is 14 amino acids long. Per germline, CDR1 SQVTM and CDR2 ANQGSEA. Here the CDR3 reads CSVEDRTGGDEQFF.

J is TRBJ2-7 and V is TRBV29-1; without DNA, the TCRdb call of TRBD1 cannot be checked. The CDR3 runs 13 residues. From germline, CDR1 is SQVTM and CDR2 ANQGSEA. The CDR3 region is CSAEAGQGYEQYF.

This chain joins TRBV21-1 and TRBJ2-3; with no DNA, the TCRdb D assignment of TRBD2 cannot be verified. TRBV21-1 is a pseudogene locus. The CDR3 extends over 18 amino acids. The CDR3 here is CASSKGRLRDSLPDTQYF.

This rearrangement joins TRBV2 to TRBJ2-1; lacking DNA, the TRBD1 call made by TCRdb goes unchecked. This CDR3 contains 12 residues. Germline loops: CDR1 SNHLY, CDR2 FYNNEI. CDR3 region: CASSGTANEQFF.

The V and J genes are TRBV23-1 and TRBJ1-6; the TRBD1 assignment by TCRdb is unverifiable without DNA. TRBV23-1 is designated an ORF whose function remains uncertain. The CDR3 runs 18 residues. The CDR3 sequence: CASSQTYLDRGIHSPLHF.

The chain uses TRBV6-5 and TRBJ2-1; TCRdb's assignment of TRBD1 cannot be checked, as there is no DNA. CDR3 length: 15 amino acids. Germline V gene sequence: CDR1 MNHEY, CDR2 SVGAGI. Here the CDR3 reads CASSQDRGTYNEQFF.

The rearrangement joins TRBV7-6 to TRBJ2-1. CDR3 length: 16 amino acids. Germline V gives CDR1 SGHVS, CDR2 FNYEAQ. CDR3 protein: CASSFFAESSYNEQFF. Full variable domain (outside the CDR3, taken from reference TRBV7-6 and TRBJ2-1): GAGVSQSPRYKVTKRGQDVALRCDPISGHVSLYWYRQALGQGPEFLTYFNYEAQQDKSGLPNDRFSAERPEGSISTLTIQRTEQRDSAMYRCASSFFAESSYNEQFFGPGTRLTVL.